This T cell receptor beta chain was captured by sequencing in a study of read filtering for tumor transcriptome and immune sequencing. Molecular barcoded adaptors covering alpha/delta and beta/gamma chains were used on 400 to 450 ng RNA. One entry per CDR3 protein results from TCRdb running MiXCR on the reads. This sample has 130,000 or so distinct CDR3 sequences, with roughly 13% found just once. The table lists this clonotype with many counts. Germline CDR1 SGHDT, CDR2 YYEEEE. The V end lost 5 bases, the J end lost 2 bases, and 7 bases lay between the germline ends. The CDR3 runs to 12 residues. This chain links TRBV5-6 with TRBJ1-1; D is ambiguous. The sequence was collected from a donor over 35 with multiple myeloma. What was sequenced was a population of CD138-negative cells sorted from bone marrow. The CDR3 is CASSRINTEAFF. As DNA, the CDR3 is TGTGCCAGCAGTAGAATTAACACTGAAGCTTTCTTT.